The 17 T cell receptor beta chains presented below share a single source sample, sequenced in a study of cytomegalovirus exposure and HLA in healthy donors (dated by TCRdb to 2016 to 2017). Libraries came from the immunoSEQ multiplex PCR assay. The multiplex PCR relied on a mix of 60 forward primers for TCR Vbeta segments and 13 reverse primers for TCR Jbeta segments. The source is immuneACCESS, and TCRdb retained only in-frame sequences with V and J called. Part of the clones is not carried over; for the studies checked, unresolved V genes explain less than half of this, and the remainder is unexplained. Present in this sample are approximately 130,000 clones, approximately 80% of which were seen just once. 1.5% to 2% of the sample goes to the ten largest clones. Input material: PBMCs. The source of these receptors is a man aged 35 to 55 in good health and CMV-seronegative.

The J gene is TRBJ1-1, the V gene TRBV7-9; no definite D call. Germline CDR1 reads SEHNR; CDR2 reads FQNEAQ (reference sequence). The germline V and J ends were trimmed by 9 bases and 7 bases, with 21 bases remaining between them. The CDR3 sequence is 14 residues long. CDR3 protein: CASRRSVGLGEAFF. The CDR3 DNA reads TGTGCCAGTCGCCGGAGCGTGGGTTTAGGTGAAGCTTTCTTT.

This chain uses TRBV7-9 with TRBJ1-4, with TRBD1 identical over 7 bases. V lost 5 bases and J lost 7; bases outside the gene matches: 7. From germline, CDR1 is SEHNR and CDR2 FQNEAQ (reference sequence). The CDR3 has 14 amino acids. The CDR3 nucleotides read TGTGCCAGCAGCCCAACAGGGGTGGGTGAAAAACTGTTTTTT. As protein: CASSPTGVGEKLFF.

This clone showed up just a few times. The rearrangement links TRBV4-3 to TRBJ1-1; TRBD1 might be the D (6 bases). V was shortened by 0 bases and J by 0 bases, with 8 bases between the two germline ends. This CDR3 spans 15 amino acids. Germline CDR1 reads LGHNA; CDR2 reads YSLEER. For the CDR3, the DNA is TGCGCCAGCAGCCAAGAAGCAGGGGTGAACACTGAAGCTTTCTTT. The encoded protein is CASSQEAGVNTEAFF.

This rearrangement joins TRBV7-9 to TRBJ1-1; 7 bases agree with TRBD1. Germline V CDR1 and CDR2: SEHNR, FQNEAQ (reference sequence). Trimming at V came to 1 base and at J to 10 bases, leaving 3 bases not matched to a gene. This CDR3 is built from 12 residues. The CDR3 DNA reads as TGTGCCAGCAGCTTAGAGGACAGGAGAGCTTTCTTT. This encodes CASSLEDRRAFF.

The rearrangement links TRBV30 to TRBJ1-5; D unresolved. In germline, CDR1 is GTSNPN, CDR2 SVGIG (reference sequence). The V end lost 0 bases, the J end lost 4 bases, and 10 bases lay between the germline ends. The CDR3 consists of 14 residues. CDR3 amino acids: CAWSVEQRNQPQHF. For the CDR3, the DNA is TGTGCCTGGAGTGTAGAGCAGCGGAATCAGCCCCAGCATTTT.

CDR3 region: CASSLGGGRGDTQYF. The CDR3 coding sequence is TGTGCCAGCAGCTTGGGGGGGGGCCGTGGAGATACGCAGTATTTT. This chain uses TRBV5-4 with TRBJ2-3, with a possible D match to TRBD2 (7 bases). V was trimmed by 0 bases and J by 5 bases, leaving 13 bases between them. The germline CDR1 and CDR2 sequences are SGHNT and YYREEE (reference sequence). The CDR3 is 15 amino acids.

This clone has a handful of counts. The DNA for the CDR3 is TGTGCCAGCAGTTTCTATCAAGCGGGATCACTCTACGAGCAGTACTTC. Amino acid sequence: CASSFYQAGSLYEQYF. The rearrangement links TRBV27 to TRBJ2-7, with 7 bases identical to TRBD2. From germline, CDR1 is MNHEY and CDR2 SMNVEV (reference sequence). The CDR3 consists of 16 residues. After removal of 3 bases from V and 3 bases from J, the junction contained 11 bases not matched to a gene.

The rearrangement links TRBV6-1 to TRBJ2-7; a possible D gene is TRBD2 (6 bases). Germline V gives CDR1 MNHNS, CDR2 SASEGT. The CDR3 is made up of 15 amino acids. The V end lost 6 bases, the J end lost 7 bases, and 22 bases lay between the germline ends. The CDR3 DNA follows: TGTGCCAGCAGAGAGGGACTCCTTCGTACGGGAGAGCAGTACTTC. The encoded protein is CASREGLLRTGEQYF.

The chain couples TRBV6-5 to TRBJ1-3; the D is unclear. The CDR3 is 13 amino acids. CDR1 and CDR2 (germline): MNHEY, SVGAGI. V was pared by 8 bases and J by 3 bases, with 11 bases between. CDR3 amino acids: CASGVDLGNTIYF. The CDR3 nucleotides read TGTGCCAGCGGAGTTGATCTTGGAAACACCATATATTTT.

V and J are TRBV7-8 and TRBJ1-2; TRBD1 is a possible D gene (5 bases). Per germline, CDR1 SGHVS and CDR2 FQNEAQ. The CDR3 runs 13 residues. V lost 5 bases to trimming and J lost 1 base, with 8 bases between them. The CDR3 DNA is TGTGCCAGCAGCCCCGACAGTAACTATGGCTACACCTTC. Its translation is CASSPDSNYGYTF.

This CDR3 reads CASSLIGGTEAFF. CDR3 DNA sequence: TGTGCCAGCAGCTTAATTGGGGGGACTGAAGCTTTCTTT. This sequence joins TRBV11-1 and TRBJ1-1; a possible D gene is TRBD1 (5 bases). The CDR3 loop spans 13 amino acids. V gave up 2 bases and J gave up 5 bases, with 9 bases separating them. The germline V gene has CDR1 SGHAT and CDR2 FQDESV (reference sequence).

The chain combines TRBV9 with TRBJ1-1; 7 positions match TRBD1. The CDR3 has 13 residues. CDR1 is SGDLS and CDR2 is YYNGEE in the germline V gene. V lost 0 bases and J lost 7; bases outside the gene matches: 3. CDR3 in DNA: TGTGCCAGCAGCGTAGTAGGGACAGATGAAGCTTTCTTT. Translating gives CASSVVGTDEAFF.

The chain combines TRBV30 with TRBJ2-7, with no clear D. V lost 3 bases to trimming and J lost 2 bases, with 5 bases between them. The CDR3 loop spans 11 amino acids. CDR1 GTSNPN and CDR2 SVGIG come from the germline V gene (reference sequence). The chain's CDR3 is CAWSAPYEQYF. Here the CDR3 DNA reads TGTGCCTGGAGCGCGCCCTACGAGCAGTACTTC.

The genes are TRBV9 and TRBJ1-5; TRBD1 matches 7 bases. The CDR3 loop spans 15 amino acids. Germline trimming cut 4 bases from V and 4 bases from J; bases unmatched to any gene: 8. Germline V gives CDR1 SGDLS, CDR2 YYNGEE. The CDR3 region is CASSYTGTDNQPQHF. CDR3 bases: TGTGCCAGCAGCTACACCGGGACAGATAATCAGCCCCAGCATTTT. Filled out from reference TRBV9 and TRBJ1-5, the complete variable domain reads DSGVTQTPKHLITATGQRVTLRCSPRSGDLSVYWYQQSLDQGLQFLIQYYNGEERAKGNILERFSAQQFPDLHSELNLSSLELGDSALYFCASSYTGTDNQPQHFGDGTRLSIL.

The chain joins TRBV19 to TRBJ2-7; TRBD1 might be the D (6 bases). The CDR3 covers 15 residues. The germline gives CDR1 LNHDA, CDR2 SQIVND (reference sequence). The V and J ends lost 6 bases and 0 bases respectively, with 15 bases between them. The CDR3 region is CASRYRDTSSYEQYF. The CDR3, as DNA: TGTGCCAGTAGATACCGGGACACCAGCTCCTACGAGCAGTACTTC. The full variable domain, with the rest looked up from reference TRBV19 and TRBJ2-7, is DGGITQSPKYLFRKEGQNVTLSCEQNLNHDAMYWYRQDPGQGLRLIYYSQIVNDFQKGDIAEGYSVSREKKESFPLTVTSAQKNPTAFYLCASRYRDTSSYEQYFGPGTRLTVT.

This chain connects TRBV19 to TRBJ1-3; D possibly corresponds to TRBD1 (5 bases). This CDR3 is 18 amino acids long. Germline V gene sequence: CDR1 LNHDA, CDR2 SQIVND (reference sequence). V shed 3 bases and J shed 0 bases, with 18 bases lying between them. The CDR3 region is CASSIVGPTVASGNTIYF. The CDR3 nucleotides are TGTGCCAGTAGTATCGTGGGGCCGACAGTTGCCTCTGGAAACACCATATATTTT.

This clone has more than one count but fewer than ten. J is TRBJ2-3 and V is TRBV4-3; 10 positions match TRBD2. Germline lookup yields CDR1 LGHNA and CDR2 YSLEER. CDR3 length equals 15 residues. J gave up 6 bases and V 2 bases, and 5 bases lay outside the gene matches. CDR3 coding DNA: TGCGCCAGCAGCCAAATAACTAGCGGGAAGGATACGCAGTATTTT. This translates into CASSQITSGKDTQYF.